This T cell receptor (beta chain) was captured by sequencing in a study of cytomegalovirus exposure and HLA in healthy donors. General study findings and limits: Among TCR beta chains of equal frequency, HLA-associated ones were more clonally expanded in a later analysis. Most likely, a cluster of highly shared sequence variants arose as a sequencing artifact. Immune exposure information comprised only CMV serostatus.

In the case of this clone: Its antigen is not identified.

The ends were cut back, 2 bases at V and 3 bases at J, with 8 bases in the middle. This CDR3 has 13 residues. CDR1 and CDR2 from the germline V gene are MGHDK and SYGVNS. The PCR was carried out with 60 Vbeta primers and 13 Jbeta primers. The assay was immunoSEQ multiplex PCR, and TCRdb's table has in-frame clones only and misses some. The sample yields about 200,000 clones, 70% to 85% seen once. The specimen was PBMCs. This clonotype originated in a girl aged 2 to 9 in good health and CMV-seronegative. V usage is TRBV25-1 and J usage is TRBJ2-7; no definite D call. Here the CDR3 DNA reads TGTGCCAGCAGTGAAGTTTTTAGCTACGAGCAGTACTTC. Encoded protein: CASSEVFSYEQYF.